The rows below give T cell receptor beta chains drawn from one sample of a study of T cells in localized non-small cell lung cancer. Sequencing used immunoSEQ multiplex PCR; TCRdb keeps in-frame clones, though not all of them. Of approximately 30,000 clones listed, around 84% are singletons. The sample consisted of peripheral blood, taken before any cancer treatment. The receptors come from a male donor aged 60 or over with stage III lung adenocarcinoma. The conserved cysteine and the conserved F or W are not part of the CDR3 here. Fields, in order: V gene, J gene, CDR3 protein.

TRBV5-1	TRBJ2-2	ASSLKEPYTGELF
TRBV2	TRBJ1-6	ASRGDRNSPLH
TRBV27	TRBJ2-1	ASSHPLAGVYEQF
TRBV6-5	TRBJ2-7	ASSLSSYYEQY
TRBV4-1	TRBJ1-1	ASSHDRTLLEAF
TRBV19	TRBJ2-1	ASKAGGLYNEQF
TRBV11-2	TRBJ2-3	ASSLVLAVSTDTQY
TRBV19	TRBJ2-5	ASRRTPQETQY
TRBV5-1	TRBJ1-2	ASSPQRQGVRPNYGYT
TRBV28	TRBJ1-4	ASMIGGGNEKLF
TRBV11-2	TRBJ2-7	ASSPLSYEQY
TRBV2	TRBJ2-1	ASRPGTRAYNEQF
TRBV5-5	TRBJ2-7	ASSYPGGHEQY
TRBV7-8	TRBJ2-3	ASSLSGKTDTQY
TRBV10-3	TRBJ1-1	AIRTDGEAF
TRBV18	TRBJ1-1	ASSPKRDNEAF
TRBV30	TRBJ1-3	AWSVGPGSPIY
TRBV19	TRBJ1-6	ASSPRQGNSPSSYNSPLH
TRBV7-9	TRBJ1-2	ASSQGQANYGYT
TRBV5-4	TRBJ2-5	ASSFSGTWKETQY
TRBV5-8	TRBJ1-6	ASSLYFSSLNSPLH
TRBV30	TRBJ1-5	AWSAKGSNQPQH
TRBV5-6	TRBJ2-1	ASSLELAWNNEQF
TRBV21-1	TRBJ2-3	ASSNSASGSTDTQY
TRBV14	TRBJ1-1	ASSQDPGILTEAF
TRBV28	TRBJ2-7	ASTFWGRRGGLIYEQY
TRBV7-2	TRBJ2-4	ASSLGGNLDIQY
TRBV4-1	TRBJ1-1	ASSQDQPGLTEAF
TRBV7-9	TRBJ1-1	ASWGDRGNTEAF
TRBV7-8	TRBJ1-5	ASSLPWGQPQH
TRBV4-2	TRBJ2-3	ASSQVGGGPS
TRBV5-6	TRBJ2-3	ASSLEDTQY
TRBV5-4	TRBJ2-1	ASSKTGGNEQF
TRBV18	TRBJ1-5	ASSPFPLRNNQPQH
TRBV5-4	TRBJ2-4	ASSLVEGIQY
TRBV30	TRBJ1-6	AWSVASPSDRSPLH
TRBV6-5	TRBJ1-4	ASRTQGARGEKLF
TRBV6-5	TRBJ1-1	ASSRQFLNTEAF
TRBV5-6	TRBJ1-2	ASSFSPGATGYT
TRBV5-1	TRBJ2-1	ASSLAQARSEQF
TRBV6-6	TRBJ1-3	ASSLGGSGNTIY
TRBV25-1	TRBJ1-1	ASSVGTVTEAF
TRBV5-4	TRBJ1-1	ASSLADRGKVAF
TRBV5-1	TRBJ1-1	ASSLGQGRTEAF
TRBV5-1	TRBJ1-2	ASSPGRLYGYT
TRBV7-2	TRBJ1-4	ASSRGLANEKLF
TRBV6-1	TRBJ2-7	ASTVTPSYEQY
TRBV27	TRBJ1-1	ASSLGTNTEAF
TRBV14	TRBJ2-3	ASSPRRASGGLDTQY
TRBV2	TRBJ1-2	ASRGQSNYGYT
TRBV19	TRBJ1-2	ASSQGRVNGYT
TRBV6-5	TRBJ2-3	ATLSRGTQY
TRBV7-9	TRBJ2-1	ASSIDYNEQF
TRBV19	TRBJ1-3	ASNRASGNTIY
TRBV6-5	TRBJ2-5	ASSREGSWQETQY
TRBV30	TRBJ1-1	AWSRNRNTEAF
TRBV7-9	TRBJ2-7	ASSLGPQGPT
TRBV9	TRBJ2-7	ASSVTGTIYEQY
TRBV9	TRBJ2-1	ASTLGTSGRNEQF
TRBV7-6	TRBJ2-1	ASSPPRQGSPYNEQF